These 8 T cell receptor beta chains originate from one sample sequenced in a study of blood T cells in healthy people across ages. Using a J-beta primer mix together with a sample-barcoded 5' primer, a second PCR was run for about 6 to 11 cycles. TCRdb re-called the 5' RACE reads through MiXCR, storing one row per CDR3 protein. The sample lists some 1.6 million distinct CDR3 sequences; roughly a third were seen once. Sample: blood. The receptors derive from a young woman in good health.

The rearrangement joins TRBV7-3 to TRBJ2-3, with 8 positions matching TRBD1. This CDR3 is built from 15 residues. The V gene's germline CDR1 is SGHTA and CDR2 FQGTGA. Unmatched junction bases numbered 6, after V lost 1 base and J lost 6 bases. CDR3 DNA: TGTGCCAGCAGCTTAAACCAGGGGGCAGGGGATACGCAGTATTTT. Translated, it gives CASSLNQGAGDTQYF.

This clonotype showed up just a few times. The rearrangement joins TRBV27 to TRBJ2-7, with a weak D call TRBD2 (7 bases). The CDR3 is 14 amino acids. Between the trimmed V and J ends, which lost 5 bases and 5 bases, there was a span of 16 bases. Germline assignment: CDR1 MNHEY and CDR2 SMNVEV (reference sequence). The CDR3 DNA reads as TGTGCCAGCAGTAAAGGGGGGGAGGGGCACGAGCAGTACTTC. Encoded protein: CASSKGGEGHEQYF.

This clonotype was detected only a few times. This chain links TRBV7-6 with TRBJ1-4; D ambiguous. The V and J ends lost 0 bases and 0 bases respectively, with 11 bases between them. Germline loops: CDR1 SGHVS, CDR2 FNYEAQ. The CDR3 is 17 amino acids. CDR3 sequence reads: CASSLAQHFSTNEKLFF. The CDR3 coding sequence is TGTGCCAGCAGCTTAGCCCAACACTTTTCAACTAATGAAAAACTGTTTTTT.

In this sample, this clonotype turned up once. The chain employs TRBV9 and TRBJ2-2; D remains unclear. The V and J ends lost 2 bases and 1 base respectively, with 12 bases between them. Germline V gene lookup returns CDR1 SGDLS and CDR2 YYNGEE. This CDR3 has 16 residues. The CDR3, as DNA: TGTGCCAGCAGCGTGGGTCAGGAGCTGAACACCGGGGAGCTGTTTTTT. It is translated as CASSVGQELNTGELFF.

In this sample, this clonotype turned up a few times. Written as DNA, the CDR3 is TGTGCCAGCAGCGTACAAGCGGGAGCAGGGGTTGAGTGGACCCAGTACTTC. Amino acid sequence: CASSVQAGAGVEWTQYF. This chain uses TRBV9 with TRBJ2-5, with 8 bases aligning to TRBD2. Trimming removed 1 base from V and 7 bases from J; junction bases left unmatched: 15. Germline CDR1 and CDR2: SGDLS and YYNGEE. CDR3 size: 17 residues.

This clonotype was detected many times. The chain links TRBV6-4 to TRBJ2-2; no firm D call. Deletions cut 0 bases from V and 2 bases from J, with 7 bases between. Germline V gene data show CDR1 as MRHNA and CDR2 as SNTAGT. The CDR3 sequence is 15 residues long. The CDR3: CASSDSTLNTGELFF. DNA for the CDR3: TGTGCCAGCAGTGACTCGACATTAAACACCGGGGAGCTGTTTTTT.

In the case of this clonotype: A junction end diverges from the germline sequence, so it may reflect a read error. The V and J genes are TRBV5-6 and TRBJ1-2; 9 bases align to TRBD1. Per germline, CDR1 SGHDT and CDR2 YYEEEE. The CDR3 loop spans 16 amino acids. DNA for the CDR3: TGTGCCAGCAGCAGCCGGGACAGGGAAGAGAACTATGGTTACACCTTC. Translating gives CASSSRDREENYGYTF.

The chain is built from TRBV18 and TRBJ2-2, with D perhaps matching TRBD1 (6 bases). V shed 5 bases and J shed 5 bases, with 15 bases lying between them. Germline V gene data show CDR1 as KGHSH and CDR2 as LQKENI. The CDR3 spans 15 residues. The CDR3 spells CASSSDRSATGELFF. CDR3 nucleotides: TGTGCCAGCTCAAGTGACAGGTCCGCGACCGGGGAGCTGTTTTTT.